A selection of T cell receptor beta chains follows, all from one sample in a study of vaccination effects on CD4 cells after COVID-19. Which antigens these TCRs recognize remains unknown. Measured with immunoSEQ multiplex PCR; TCRdb has only the in-frame clones, and not every one. The sample has around 25,000 clones, 77% seen once; the top ten hold roughly a fifth. Sample: CD4+ T cells from PBMCs cultured with HCoV-NL63 spike peptides, taken before COVID-19 vaccination. The receptors come from a human donor who had a prior SARS-CoV-2 infection. Both conserved end residues are part of each CDR3. The order of the fields is V gene, J gene, clone size, D gene, CDR3 protein, CDR3 DNA. A D gene is named only where the DNA matches it firmly. Not all rows give a size; the values are once, few, many and, for expanded clones, a class.

TRBV5-6	TRBJ2-3	-	TRBD1	CASSGGQDDFTDTQYF	TGTGCCAGCAGCGGCGGACAGGATGACTTCACAGATACGCAGTATTTT
TRBV5-6	TRBJ1-6	-	-	CASSYSRGNSPLHF	TGTGCCAGCAGCTACTCTCGGGGTAATTCACCCCTCCACTTT
TRBV2	TRBJ2-1	few	-	CASSEGGDGEQFF	TGTGCCAGCAGTGAAGGGGGGGACGGTGAGCAGTTCTTC
TRBV7-9	TRBJ2-1	-	TRBD2	CASSQTSAYNEQFF	TGTGCCAGCAGCCAGACTAGCGCCTACAATGAGCAGTTCTTC
TRBV5-1	TRBJ2-5	-	-	CASSLFGGAETQYF	TGCGCCAGCAGCTTGTTTGGTGGGGCAGAGACCCAGTACTTC
TRBV7-3	TRBJ2-7	-	-	CASSRDRYYEQYF	TGTGCCAGCAGCCGGGACCGTTACTACGAGCAGTACTTC
TRBV7-9	TRBJ2-1	once	-	CASSLAGLGGPRSYNEQFF	TGTGCCAGCAGCTTAGCTGGATTGGGGGGCCCACGCTCCTACAATGAGCAGTTCTTC
TRBV5-5	TRBJ1-2	-	TRBD1	CASSLSGTGSYGYTF	TGTGCCAGCAGCCTCTCCGGGACAGGGTCCTATGGCTACACCTTC
TRBV2	TRBJ1-1	few	TRBD1	CASSEGQLEAFF	TGTGCCAGCAGTGAGGGACAGCTCGAAGCTTTCTTT
TRBV19	TRBJ2-1	-	TRBD1	CASSLRDRENEQFF	TGTGCCAGTAGTCTCCGGGACAGGGAGAATGAGCAGTTCTTC
TRBV20-1	TRBJ1-1	-	-	CSAIVREEAFF	TGCAGTGCTATAGTCCGCGAGGAAGCTTTCTTT
TRBV3-1/TRBV3-2	TRBJ2-7	-	-	CASSQSWTAYEQYF	TGTGCCAGCAGCCAATCGTGGACAGCCTACGAGCAGTACTTC
TRBV4-1	TRBJ2-1	few	TRBD2	CASSQNGLAKFF	TGCGCCAGCAGCCAAAACGGACTAGCGAAGTTCTTC
TRBV5-6	TRBJ2-1	once	TRBD2	CASSRLALYNEQFF	TGTGCCAGCAGCAGACTAGCTCTCTACAATGAGCAGTTCTTC